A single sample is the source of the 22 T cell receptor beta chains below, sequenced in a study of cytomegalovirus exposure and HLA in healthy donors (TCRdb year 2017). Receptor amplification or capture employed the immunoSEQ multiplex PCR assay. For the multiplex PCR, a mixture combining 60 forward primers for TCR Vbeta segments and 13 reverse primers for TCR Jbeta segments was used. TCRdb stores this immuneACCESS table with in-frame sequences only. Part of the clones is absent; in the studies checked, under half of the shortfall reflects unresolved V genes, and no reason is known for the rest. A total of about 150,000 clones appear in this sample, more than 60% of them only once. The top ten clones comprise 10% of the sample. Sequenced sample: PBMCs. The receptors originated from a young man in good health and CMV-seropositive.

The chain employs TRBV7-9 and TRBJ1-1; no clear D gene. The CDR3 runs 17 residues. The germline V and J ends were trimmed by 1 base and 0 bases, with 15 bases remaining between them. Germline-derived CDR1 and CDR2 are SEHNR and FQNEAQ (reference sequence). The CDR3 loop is CASSLGSNSFMNTEAFF. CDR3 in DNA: TGTGCCAGCAGCTTAGGTTCCAACAGCTTTATGAACACTGAAGCTTTCTTT.

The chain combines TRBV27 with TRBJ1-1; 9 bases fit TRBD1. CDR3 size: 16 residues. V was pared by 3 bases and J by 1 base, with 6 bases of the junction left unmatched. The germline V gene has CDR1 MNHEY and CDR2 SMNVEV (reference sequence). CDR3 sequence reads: CASSLGQGEENTEAFF. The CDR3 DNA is TGTGCCAGCAGTTTGGGACAGGGAGAAGAGAACACTGAAGCTTTCTTT.

The CDR3 DNA follows: TGTGCCAGCAGCTTAGGACTAGGGCAAGAGACCCAGTACTTC. It specifies CASSLGLGQETQYF. The V and J genes are TRBV7-9 and TRBJ2-5; D possibly corresponds to TRBD2 (6 bases). Trimming removed 1 base from V and 2 bases from J, with 8 bases in between. CDR1 SEHNR and CDR2 FQNEAQ come from the germline V gene (reference sequence). The CDR3 has 14 residues.

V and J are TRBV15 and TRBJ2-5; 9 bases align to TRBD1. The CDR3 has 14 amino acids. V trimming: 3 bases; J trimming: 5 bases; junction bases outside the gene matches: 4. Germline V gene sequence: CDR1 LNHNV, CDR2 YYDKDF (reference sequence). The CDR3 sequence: CATSSTGGWETQYF. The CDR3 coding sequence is TGTGCCACCAGCAGCACAGGGGGCTGGGAGACCCAGTACTTC.

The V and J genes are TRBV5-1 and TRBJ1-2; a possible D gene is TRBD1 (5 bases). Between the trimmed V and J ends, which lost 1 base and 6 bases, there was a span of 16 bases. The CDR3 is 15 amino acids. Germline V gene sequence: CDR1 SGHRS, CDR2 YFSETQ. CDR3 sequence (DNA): TGCGCCAGCAGCTTGAGTGGCGGGGGTTCGGATGGCTACACCTTC. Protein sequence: CASSLSGGGSDGYTF.

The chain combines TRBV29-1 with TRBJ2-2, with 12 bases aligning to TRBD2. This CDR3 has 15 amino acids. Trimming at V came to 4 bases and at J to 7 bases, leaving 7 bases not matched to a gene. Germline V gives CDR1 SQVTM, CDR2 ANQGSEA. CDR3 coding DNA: TGCAGCGTTGGCGGACTAGCGGGATGGGGCGGGGAGCTGTTTTTT. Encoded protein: CSVGGLAGWGGELFF.

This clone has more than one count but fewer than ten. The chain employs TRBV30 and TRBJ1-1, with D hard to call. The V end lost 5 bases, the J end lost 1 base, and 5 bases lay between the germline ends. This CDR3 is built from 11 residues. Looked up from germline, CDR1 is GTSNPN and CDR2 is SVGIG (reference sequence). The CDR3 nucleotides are TGTGCCTGGGCGCAGAACACTGAAGCTTTCTTT. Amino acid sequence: CAWAQNTEAFF.

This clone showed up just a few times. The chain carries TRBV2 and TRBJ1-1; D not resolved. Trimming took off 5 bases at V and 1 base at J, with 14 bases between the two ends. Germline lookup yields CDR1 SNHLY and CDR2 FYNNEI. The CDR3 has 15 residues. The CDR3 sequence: CASSRPTGGNTEAFF. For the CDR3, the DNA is TGTGCCAGCAGTCGACCCACGGGAGGGAACACTGAAGCTTTCTTT.

CDR3 sequence: CASSKEGSIAGARGEQYF. The CDR3 nucleotides are TGTGCCAGCAGCAAAGAAGGGAGTATCGCGGGGGCCCGGGGAGAGCAGTACTTC. The chain carries TRBV21-1 and TRBJ2-7; whether TRBD2, the table's D call, matches the DNA was not checked. TRBV21-1 is a recognized pseudogene. This CDR3 is built from 18 residues.

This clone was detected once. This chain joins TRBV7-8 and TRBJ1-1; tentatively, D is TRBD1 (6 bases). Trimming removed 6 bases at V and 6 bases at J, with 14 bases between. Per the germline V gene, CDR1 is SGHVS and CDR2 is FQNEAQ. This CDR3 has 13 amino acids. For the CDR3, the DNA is TGTGCCAGCAGTCCAACAGGGTTGTCTGAAGCTTTCTTT. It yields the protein CASSPTGLSEAFF.

The CDR3 DNA reads TGTGCCAGCAGTTTAAAGCGGGAGAAAGAGCAGTACTTC. Its translation is CASSLKREKEQYF. The chain recombines TRBV27 with TRBJ2-7, with 8 nucleotides matching TRBD2. The CDR3 length is 13 residues. Losses at the gene ends were 2 bases for V and 7 bases for J; bases not matched to a gene: 4. CDR1 MNHEY and CDR2 SMNVEV come from the germline V gene (reference sequence).

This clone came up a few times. The CDR3 coding sequence is TGTGCCAGCAGCTTAGCGACAGGGAATGTCGGAAAACTGTTTTTT. Its protein product is CASSLATGNVGKLFF. The chain combines TRBV11-3 with TRBJ1-4; TRBD1 agrees at 7 bases. The junction had 9 bases not matched to a gene; V was cut back by 1 base and J by 10 bases. There are 15 residues in the CDR3. Germline values: CDR1 SGHNT, CDR2 YENEEA.

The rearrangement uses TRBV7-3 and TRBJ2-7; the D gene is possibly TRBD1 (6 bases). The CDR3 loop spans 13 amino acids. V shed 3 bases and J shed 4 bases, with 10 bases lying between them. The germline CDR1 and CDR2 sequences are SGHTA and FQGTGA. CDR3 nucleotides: TGTGCCAGCAGCTTTTCACAGGGTTACGAGCAGTACTTC. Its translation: CASSFSQGYEQYF. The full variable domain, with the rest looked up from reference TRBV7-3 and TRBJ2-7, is GAGVSQTPSNKVTEKGKYVELRCDPISGHTALYWYRQSLGQGPEFLIYFQGTGAADDSGLPNDRFFAVRPEGSVSTLKIQRTERGDSAVYLCASSFSQGYEQYFGPGTRLTVT.

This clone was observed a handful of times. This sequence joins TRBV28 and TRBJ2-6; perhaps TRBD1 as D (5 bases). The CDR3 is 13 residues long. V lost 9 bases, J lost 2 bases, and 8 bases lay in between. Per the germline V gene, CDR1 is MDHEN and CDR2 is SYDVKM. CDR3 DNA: TGTGCCAGTACGGACACTGGGGCCAACGTCCTGACTTTC. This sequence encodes CASTDTGANVLTF.

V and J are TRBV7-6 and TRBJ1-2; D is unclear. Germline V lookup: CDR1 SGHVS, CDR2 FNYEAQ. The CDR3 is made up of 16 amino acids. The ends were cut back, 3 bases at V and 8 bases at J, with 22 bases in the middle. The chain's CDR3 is CASSFKGSGGPEGYTF. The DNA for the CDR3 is TGTGCCAGCAGCTTTAAAGGCTCCGGAGGGCCGGAAGGCTACACCTTC.

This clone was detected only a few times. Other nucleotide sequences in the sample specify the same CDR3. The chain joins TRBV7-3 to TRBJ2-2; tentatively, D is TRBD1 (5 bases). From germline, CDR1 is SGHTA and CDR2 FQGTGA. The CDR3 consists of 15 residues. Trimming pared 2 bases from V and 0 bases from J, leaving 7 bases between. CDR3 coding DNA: TGTGCCAGCAGCTTACAGGGCTCGAACACCGGGGAGCTGTTTTTT. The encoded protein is CASSLQGSNTGELFF.

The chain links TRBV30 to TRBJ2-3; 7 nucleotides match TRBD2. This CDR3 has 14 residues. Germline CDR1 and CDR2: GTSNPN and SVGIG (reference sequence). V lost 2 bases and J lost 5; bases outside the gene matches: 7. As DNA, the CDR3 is TGTGCCTGGAGTCCCAGCGGGGTGGTAGATACGCAGTATTTT. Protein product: CAWSPSGVVDTQYF.

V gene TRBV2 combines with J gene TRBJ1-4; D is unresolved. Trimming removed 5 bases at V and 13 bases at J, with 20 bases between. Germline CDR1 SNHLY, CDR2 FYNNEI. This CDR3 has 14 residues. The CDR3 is CASSTYPNEKSLFF. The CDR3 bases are TGTGCCAGCAGTACCTACCCTAATGAAAAATCACTGTTTTTT.

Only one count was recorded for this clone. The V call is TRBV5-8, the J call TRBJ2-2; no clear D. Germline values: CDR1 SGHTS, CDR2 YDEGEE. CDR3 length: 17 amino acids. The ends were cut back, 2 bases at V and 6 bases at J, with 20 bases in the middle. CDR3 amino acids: CASSFSTGSTASGELFF. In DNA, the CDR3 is TGTGCCAGCAGCTTTTCCACCGGGTCTACCGCGTCCGGGGAGCTGTTTTTT.

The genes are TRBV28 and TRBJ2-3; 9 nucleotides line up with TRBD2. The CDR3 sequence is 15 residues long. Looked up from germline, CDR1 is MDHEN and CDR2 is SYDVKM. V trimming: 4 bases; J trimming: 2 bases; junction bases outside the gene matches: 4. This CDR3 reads CASSSWTSATDTQYF. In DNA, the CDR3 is TGTGCCAGCAGTTCCTGGACTAGCGCCACAGATACGCAGTATTTT.

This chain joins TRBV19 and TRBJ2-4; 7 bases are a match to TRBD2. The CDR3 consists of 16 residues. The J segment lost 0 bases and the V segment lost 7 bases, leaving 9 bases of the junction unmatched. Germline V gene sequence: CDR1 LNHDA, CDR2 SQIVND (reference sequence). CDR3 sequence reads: CASMGGRRVAKNIQYF. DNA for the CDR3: TGTGCCAGTATGGGGGGGAGGAGAGTAGCCAAAAACATTCAGTACTTC.

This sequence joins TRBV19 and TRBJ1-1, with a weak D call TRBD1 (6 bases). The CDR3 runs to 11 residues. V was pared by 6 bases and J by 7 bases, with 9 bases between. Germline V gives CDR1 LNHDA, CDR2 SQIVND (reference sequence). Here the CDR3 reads CASSDRREAFF. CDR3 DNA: TGTGCCAGTAGCGACAGGCGTGAAGCTTTCTTT.